The clone carrying this TCR beta chain was counted only a few times. This may stem from a read error, because a much larger clone lies one nucleotide away. Using RNA template, CDR3s of TCR alpha and beta were amplified with iRepertoire arm-PCR. TCRdb re-derived calls from the multiplex PCR reads in MiXCR, one entry per CDR3 protein. This table holds about 130,000 distinct CDR3 sequences, around a quarter found once. Germline V gene sequence: CDR1 SNHLY, CDR2 FYNNEI. The CDR3 is 11 residues long. The V and J ends lost 6 bases and 1 base respectively, with 3 bases between them. This entry belongs to a study of glioma-infiltrating T cells.

The receptor comes from a human donor with low-grade glioma or glioblastoma, undergoing nonglioma brain surgery, or in good health (not recorded which). The sample was glioma tissue, nonneoplastic brain tissue, or PBMCs (not recorded which). V and J are TRBV2 and TRBJ2-5, with D uncertain. The DNA for the CDR3 is TGTGCCAGCAGGGCCCAAGAGACCCAGTACTTC. Protein: CASRAQETQYF.